These 30 T cell receptor beta chains came from one sample sequenced in a study of T cell responses to AZD1222 COVID-19 vaccine. This table comes from immunoSEQ multiplex PCR, and its TCRdb copy is limited to in-frame clones, with some not included. The table lists 100,000 to 140,000 clones, 90% to 95% of them singletons. The sample in question was peripheral blood, obtained on day 0 of AZD1222 vaccination. These TCRs come from an adult in good health.

This clone was picked up a small number of times. The chain links TRBV6-5 to TRBJ1-2; D might be TRBD1 (6 bases). The length of the CDR3 is 12 residues. The germline gives CDR1 MNHEY, CDR2 SVGAGI. The V end lost 8 bases, the J end lost 5 bases, and 12 bases lay between the germline ends. CDR3 sequence reads: CASADRMYGYTF. DNA for the CDR3: TGTGCCAGCGCCGACAGGATGTATGGCTACACCTTC.

The chain uses TRBV6-5 and TRBJ2-1; no reliable D call. Looked up from germline, CDR1 is MNHEY and CDR2 is SVGAGI. V dropped 8 bases and J dropped 2 bases, with 13 bases sitting between them. The CDR3 covers 14 residues. CDR3 residues: CASSTLNTYNEQFF. CDR3 sequence (DNA): TGTGCCAGCTCTACACTTAATACCTACAATGAGCAGTTCTTC.

V usage is TRBV5-6 and J usage is TRBJ1-2; D is unclear. The CDR3 runs 12 residues. V dropped 2 bases and J dropped 8 bases, with 10 bases sitting between them. Germline CDR1 SGHDT, CDR2 YYEEEE. Here the CDR3 reads CASSFPPWGYTF. In nucleotides, the CDR3 is TGTGCCAGCAGCTTCCCCCCCTGGGGCTACACCTTC.

This clone was recorded a few times. The rearrangement links TRBV11-3 to TRBJ2-1; 7 positions agree with TRBD2. Germline CDR1 and CDR2: SGHNT and YENEEA. This CDR3 has 16 amino acids. The ends lost 8 bases at V and 3 bases at J; junction bases unmatched: 13. The CDR3 spells CASPPWRGTLYNEQFF. CDR3 coding DNA: TGTGCCAGCCCCCCTTGGCGGGGGACCCTCTACAATGAGCAGTTCTTC.

The genes are TRBV6-5 and TRBJ2-7; 7 bases align to TRBD1. Trimming at V came to 2 bases and at J to 3 bases, leaving 10 bases not matched to a gene. CDR1 and CDR2 (germline): MNHEY, SVGAGI. CDR3 length equals 16 residues. As DNA, the CDR3 is TGTGCCAGCAGTTACAACTGGGACAGAGTAAGCTACGAGCAGTACTTC. Translated, it gives CASSYNWDRVSYEQYF.

The chain has TRBV10-3 and TRBJ2-7; D is unclear. Germline V gene data show CDR1 as ENHRY and CDR2 as SYGVKD. The CDR3 contains 12 residues. V lost 3 bases and J 2 bases, leaving 5 bases between the germline ends. In DNA form, the CDR3 reads TGTGCCATCAGTGAAGGTCCCTACGAGCAGTACTTC. Translating it yields CAISEGPYEQYF.

This clone was seen just once. This chain's CDR3 is CASNPLLGNQPQHF. The CDR3 DNA is TGTGCCAGTAACCCTCTACTCGGCAATCAGCCCCAGCATTTT. V and J are TRBV19 and TRBJ1-5; D not certain. The CDR3 consists of 14 residues. V lost 7 bases and J lost 2, with 12 bases in between. Germline V CDR1 and CDR2: LNHDA, SQIVND (reference sequence).

The V gene is TRBV18, the J gene TRBJ2-5; TRBD1 matches 12 bases. Per germline, CDR1 KGHSH and CDR2 LQKENI. With 3 bases clipped from V and 4 bases from J, the junction kept 3 bases outside the gene matches. The CDR3 has 15 residues. The CDR3 nucleotides are TGTGCCAGCTCACCGGGACAGGGGGCCGGAGAGACCCAGTACTTC. Protein: CASSPGQGAGETQYF.

This clone was seen a single time. This rearrangement joins TRBV28 to TRBJ2-7, with D perhaps assigned TRBD1 or TRBD2 (5 bases each). Trimming pared 3 bases from V and 3 bases from J, leaving 12 bases between. This CDR3 spans 14 amino acids. Germline CDR1 reads MDHEN; CDR2 reads SYDVKM. The CDR3 DNA follows: TGTGCCAGCAGTTTCCCTGGGGACCTCTACGAGCAGTACTTC. Amino acids: CASSFPGDLYEQYF. Full variable domain (missing parts from reference TRBV28 and TRBJ2-7): DVKVTQSSRYLVKRTGEKVFLECVQDMDHENMFWYRQDPGLGLRLIYFSYDVKMKEKGDIPEGYSVSREKKERFSLILESASTNQTSMYLCASSFPGDLYEQYFGPGTRLTVT.

The rearrangement uses TRBV19 and TRBJ1-2; 8 nucleotides line up with TRBD1. The germline CDR1 and CDR2 sequences are LNHDA and SQIVND (reference sequence). This CDR3 is built from 15 residues. Unmatched junction bases numbered 8, after V lost 5 bases and J lost 3 bases. The CDR3, as DNA: TGTGCCAGTAGTGTGTCAGGGGGCGCAGACTATGGCTACACCTTC. Its protein product is CASSVSGGADYGYTF. Filled out from reference TRBV19 and TRBJ1-2, the complete variable domain reads DGGITQSPKYLFRKEGQNVTLSCEQNLNHDAMYWYRQDPGQGLRLIYYSQIVNDFQKGDIAEGYSVSREKKESFPLTVTSAQKNPTAFYLCASSVSGGADYGYTFGSGTRLTVV.

The rearrangement joins TRBV4-3 to TRBJ2-2; 7 nucleotides match TRBD2. Germline V gene data show CDR1 as LGHNA and CDR2 as YSLEER. Losses at the gene ends were 6 bases for V and 0 bases for J; bases not matched to a gene: 1. This CDR3 is built from 14 residues. The CDR3 DNA follows: TGCGCCAGCAGGGCGGGGGCGAACACCGGGGAGCTGTTTTTT. Encoded protein: CASRAGANTGELFF.

The chain combines TRBV24-1 with TRBJ2-2; tentatively, D is TRBD1 or TRBD2 (5 bases each). Germline V gives CDR1 KGHDR, CDR2 SFDVKD. CDR3 size: 11 residues. V shed 9 bases and J shed 6 bases, with 7 bases lying between them. The CDR3 region has the DNA TGTGCCACCGGGGACCCCGGGGAGCTGTTTTTT. Its translation is CATGDPGELFF.

In its sample, this clone was seen once. The V gene is TRBV5-1, the J gene TRBJ2-2; D possibly corresponds to TRBD2 (6 bases). The CDR3 is 13 amino acids. Germline CDR1 and CDR2: SGHRS and YFSETQ. V dropped 4 bases and J dropped 6 bases, with 10 bases sitting between them. The CDR3 bases are TGCGCCAGCAGCACCGGGGGTCCCGGGGAGCTGTTTTTT. Protein product: CASSTGGPGELFF.

This sequence joins TRBV20-1 and TRBJ2-7; D is unresolved. V lost 3 bases and J lost 2, with 5 bases in between. This CDR3 region has 11 residues. CDR1 DFQATT and CDR2 SNEGSKA come from the germline V gene (reference sequence). The CDR3 region is CSASGTYEQYF. CDR3 nucleotides: TGCAGTGCTAGCGGAACCTACGAGCAGTACTTC.

The rearrangement uses TRBV9 and TRBJ1-3; D is unresolved. CDR3 length: 16 amino acids. Germline lookup yields CDR1 SGDLS and CDR2 YYNGEE. Trimming took off 0 bases at V and 4 bases at J, with 14 bases between the two ends. The CDR3 is CASSVAAQTRGNTIYF. The CDR3 DNA reads TGTGCCAGCAGCGTAGCTGCACAGACTAGAGGAAACACCATATATTTT.

This clone occurred a few times. The chain is built from TRBV5-1 and TRBJ1-3; D perhaps matches TRBD1 (6 bases). The CDR3 is made up of 16 amino acids. Trimming removed 4 bases from V and 0 bases from J, with 14 bases in between. From germline, CDR1 is SGHRS and CDR2 YFSETQ. The CDR3 nucleotides read TGCGCCAGCAGCGTAAGACAGGCCGGCTCTGGAAACACCATATATTTT. This sequence encodes CASSVRQAGSGNTIYF.

The V gene is TRBV6-1, the J gene TRBJ1-2; the D is unclear. CDR1 is MNHNS and CDR2 is SASEGT in the germline V gene. The length of the CDR3 is 10 residues. V was cut by 5 bases and J by 7 bases, with 5 bases left in between. CDR3 DNA sequence: TGTGCCAGCAGTTCCGGTGGCTACACCTTC. Protein product: CASSSGGYTF.

The chain recombines TRBV12-3 or TRBV12-4 with TRBJ1-2; possible D gene TRBD1, 6 bases. The CDR3 sequence is 13 residues long. V lost 5 bases to trimming and J lost 3 bases, with 10 bases between them. Here the CDR3 DNA reads TGTGCCAGCAGTCAGGACAGCCACTATGGCTACACCTTC. Its translation is CASSQDSHYGYTF.

In this sample, this clone turned up once. The chain carries TRBV27 and TRBJ1-5; TRBD1 might be the D (5 bases). The CDR3 runs to 16 residues. Germline lookup yields CDR1 MNHEY and CDR2 SMNVEV (reference sequence). Trimming left V 6 bases short and J 9 bases short, with 24 bases between. The CDR3 DNA is TGTGCCAGCAGCCCAGGGCGGGTAGGGAATCAGCGGCCCCAGCATTTT. Translating gives CASSPGRVGNQRPQHF.

The J gene is TRBJ1-2, the V gene TRBV15, with D possibly matching TRBD1 (5 bases). The V end was cut by 0 bases, the J end by 8 bases, with 16 bases between. Germline V lookup: CDR1 LNHNV, CDR2 YYDKDF (reference sequence). This CDR3 region has 15 residues. The DNA of the CDR3 is TGTGCCACCAGCAGAGATCGCGGGACTCCCATGGGCTACACCTTC. Translated, it gives CATSRDRGTPMGYTF.

This rearrangement joins TRBV30 to TRBJ1-2; D remains unclear. Germline CDR1 is GTSNPN and CDR2 is SVGIG (reference sequence). V shed 4 bases and J shed 8 bases, with 17 bases lying between them. The CDR3 length is 13 residues. The CDR3 region has the DNA TGTGCCTGGACTCCGGACCTCTCAGGCGGCTACACCTTC. Translating gives CAWTPDLSGGYTF.

J is TRBJ1-1 and V is TRBV20-1; TRBD1 might be the D (5 bases). V was clipped by 5 bases and J by 8 bases, with 12 bases between them. The CDR3 is 11 residues long. Germline V gene lookup returns CDR1 DFQATT and CDR2 SNEGSKA (reference sequence). The CDR3 region is CSALPQGEAFF. The CDR3 DNA reads TGCAGTGCTCTCCCCCAGGGAGAAGCTTTCTTT.

This clone was counted once. The chain is built from TRBV5-4 and TRBJ2-5, with D uncertain. This CDR3 has 16 amino acids. Germline lookup yields CDR1 SGHNT and CDR2 YYREEE (reference sequence). V lost 1 base to trimming and J lost 2 bases, with 15 bases between them. CDR3: CASSLSTGATQETQYF. The CDR3 nucleotides are TGTGCCAGCAGCTTGTCGACGGGCGCCACTCAAGAGACCCAGTACTTC.

The gene calls are TRBV6-2 or TRBV6-3 and TRBJ2-3; D is uncertain. Trimming cost V 5 bases and J 3 bases, with 12 bases left between them. CDR1 is MNHEY and CDR2 is SVGEGT in the germline V gene. This CDR3 contains 14 residues. Here the CDR3 DNA reads TGTGCCAGCAGTCGGGCGTCCCTAACAGATACGCAGTATTTT. This sequence encodes CASSRASLTDTQYF.

This chain uses TRBV3-1 (or the pseudogene TRBV3-2) with TRBJ1-4, with unresolved D. V lost 8 bases to trimming and J lost 2 bases, with 6 bases between them. This CDR3 is built from 12 residues. The germline V gene has CDR1 LGHDT and CDR2 YNNKEL (reference sequence). CDR3 sequence: CASQETNEKLFF. The CDR3 DNA is TGTGCCAGCCAGGAGACTAATGAAAAACTGTTTTTT.

The sample holds one count of this clone. The chain is built from TRBV11-2 and TRBJ2-3, with 10 bases lining up with TRBD2. With 2 bases clipped from V and 3 bases from J, the junction kept 8 bases outside the gene matches. The CDR3 runs to 17 residues. The V gene's germline CDR1 is SGHAT and CDR2 FQNNGV. The CDR3 loop reads CASSLSGAGGATDTQYF. In nucleotides, the CDR3 is TGTGCCAGCAGCTTAAGTGGAGCGGGGGGGGCGACAGATACGCAGTATTTT. Combining the CDR3 with reference TRBV11-2 and TRBJ2-3 gives the whole variable domain EAGVAQSPRYKIIEKRQSVAFWCNPISGHATLYWYQQILGQGPKLLIQFQNNGVVDDSQLPKDRFSAERLKGVDSTLKIQPAKLEDSAVYLCASSLSGAGGATDTQYFGPGTRLTVL.

This clone was seen a single time. CDR3 loop: CASSIRQGEGYGYTF. The DNA for the CDR3 is TGTGCCAGTAGTATCCGGCAGGGTGAGGGCTATGGCTACACCTTC. The chain uses TRBV19 and TRBJ1-2; possible D gene TRBD1, 5 bases. V lost 3 bases and J lost 4, with 15 bases in between. Germline assignment: CDR1 LNHDA and CDR2 SQIVND (reference sequence). There are 15 residues in the CDR3.

This chain connects TRBV6-5 to TRBJ2-2, with a tentative D call TRBD1 (6 bases). The CDR3 contains 13 residues. The ends were cut back, 7 bases at V and 6 bases at J, with 12 bases in the middle. Per the germline V gene, CDR1 is MNHEY and CDR2 is SVGAGI. CDR3 sequence: CASKARGAGELFF. The DNA for the CDR3 is TGTGCCAGCAAGGCCAGGGGTGCCGGGGAGCTGTTTTTT.

The chain links TRBV19 to TRBJ2-1; D is ambiguous. The germline V and J ends were trimmed by 3 bases and 13 bases, with 13 bases remaining between them. CDR1 and CDR2 (germline): LNHDA, SQIVND (reference sequence). The CDR3 runs 12 residues. The CDR3 coding sequence is TGTGCCAGTAGTATTAATCTTGGGGTTCAGTTCTTC. Amino acids: CASSINLGVQFF.

About this clone: At one end, the junction sequence differs from germline, possibly due to a read error. The V gene is TRBV5-1, the J gene TRBJ2-3; D possibly corresponds to TRBD2 (6 bases). The CDR3 is made up of 13 amino acids. CDR1 and CDR2 from the germline V gene are SGHRS and YFSETQ. The DNA for the CDR3 is TGCGCCAGCAGCTTGACTAGCAGAGATACGCAGTATTTT. Its protein product is CASSLTSRDTQYF. Full variable domain (missing parts from reference TRBV5-1 and TRBJ2-3): KAGVTQTPRYLIKTRGQQVTLSCSPISGHRSVSWYQQTPGQGLQFLFEYFSETQRNKGNFPGRFSGRQFSNSRSEMNVSTLELGDSALYLCASSLTSRDTQYFGPGTRLTVL.